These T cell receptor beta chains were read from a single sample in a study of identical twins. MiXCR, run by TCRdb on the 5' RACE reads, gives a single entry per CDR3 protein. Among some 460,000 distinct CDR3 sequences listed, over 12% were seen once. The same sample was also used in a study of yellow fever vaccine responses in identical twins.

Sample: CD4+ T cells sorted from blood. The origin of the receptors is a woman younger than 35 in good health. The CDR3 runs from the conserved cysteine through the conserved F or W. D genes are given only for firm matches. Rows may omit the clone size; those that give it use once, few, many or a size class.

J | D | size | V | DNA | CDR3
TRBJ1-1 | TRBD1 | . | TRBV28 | TGTGCCAGCAGGGGAACAGGGGGCATGATGATGTACACTGAAGCTTTCTTT | CASRGTGGMMMYTEAFF
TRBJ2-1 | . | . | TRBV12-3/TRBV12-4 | TGTGCCAGCAGCACTAGCAACAATGAGCAGTTCTTC | CASSTSNNEQFF
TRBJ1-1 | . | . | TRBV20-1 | TGCAGTGCGACGGAGGGAGCGAACACTGAAGCTTTCTTT | CSATEGANTEAFF
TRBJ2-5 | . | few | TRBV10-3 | TGTGCCATCAGTGAGACCTTCCAAGAGACCCAGTACTTC | CAISETFQETQYF
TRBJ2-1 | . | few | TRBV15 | TGTGCCACCAGCAGAGAGTCTACGGGGTCCAGTGAGCAGTTCTTC | CATSRESTGSSEQFF
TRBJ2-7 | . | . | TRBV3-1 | TGTGCCAGCAGCCATCTTCCGGGCAGGGACGACTACGAGCAGTACTTC | CASSHLPGRDDYEQYF
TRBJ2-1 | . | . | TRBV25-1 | TGTGCCAGCAGTGACCATGGGGGAGCGAGTAATGAGCAGTTCTTC | CASSDHGGASNEQFF
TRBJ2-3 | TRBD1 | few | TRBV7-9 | TGTGCCAGCAGCACAGGGGCGCCAGTAAAGAGGGATACGCAGTATTTT | CASSTGAPVKRDTQYF
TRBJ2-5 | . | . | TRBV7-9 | TGTGCCAGCAGCAGCAAGTGGGAGACGTCTAGAGTGACCCAGTACTTC | CASSSKWETSRVTQYF
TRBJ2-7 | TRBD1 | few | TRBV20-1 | TGCAGTGCTAGCGTTGACAGGGGGCTTCTTGACCCCTTTTACGAGCAGTACTTC | CSASVDRGLLDPFYEQYF
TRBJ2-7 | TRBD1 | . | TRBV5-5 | TGTGCCAGCAGCTTGACCTGGGACAGGACGGCCGAGCAGTACTTC | CASSLTWDRTAEQYF
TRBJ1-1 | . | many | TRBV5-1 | TGCGCCAGCAGCTTAGGACAGGAAGCTTTCTTT | CASSLGQEAFF
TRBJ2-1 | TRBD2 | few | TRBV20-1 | TGCAGTGCTGCGACTAGCGGGAGTTATGAGCAGTTCTTC | CSAATSGSYEQFF
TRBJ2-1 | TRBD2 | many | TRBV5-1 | TGCGCCAGCAGCTTGAGTTCTAGCGGGAGTCGCAATGAGCAGTTCTTC | CASSLSSSGSRNEQFF
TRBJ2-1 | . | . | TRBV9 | TGTGCCAGCAGCCCCCATTCTTTGGGTTACAATGAGCAGTTCTTC | CASSPHSLGYNEQFF
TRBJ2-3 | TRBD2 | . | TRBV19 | TGTGCCAGTAGTACCCTAGCGGGAGGGCCTCCGGATACGCAGTATTTT | CASSTLAGGPPDTQYF
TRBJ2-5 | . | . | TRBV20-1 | TGCAGTCCGACACAAGAGACCCAGTACTTC | CSPTQETQYF
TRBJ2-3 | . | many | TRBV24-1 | TGTGCCACCAGTGCCCCCCGCGGAAGCACAGATACGCAGTATTTT | CATSAPRGSTDTQYF
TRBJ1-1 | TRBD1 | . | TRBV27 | TGTGCCAGCACGCGGGGAGGGACAGTCTTAACTGAAGCTTTCTTT | CASTRGGTVLTEAFF
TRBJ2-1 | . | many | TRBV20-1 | TGCAGTGCGCCTCGGGGGCCGAGTGGGGACAATGAGCAGTTCTTC | CSAPRGPSGDNEQFF
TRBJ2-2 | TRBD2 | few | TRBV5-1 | TGCGCCAGCAGCTTAACCCGACTAGCTGGGAAGCTGTTTTTT | CASSLTRLAGKLFF
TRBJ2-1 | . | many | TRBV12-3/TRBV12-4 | TGTGCCAGCAGCCCTATGGGGCTACGGGAGCGTGAGCAGTTCTTC | CASSPMGLREREQFF
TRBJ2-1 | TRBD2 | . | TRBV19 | TGTGCCAGTTCCAAAAAAGCGGGAGCAAACAATGAGCAGTTCTTC | CASSKKAGANNEQFF
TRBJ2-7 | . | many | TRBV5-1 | TGTGCCAGCAGTTTAGACGGAACCTACGAGCAGTACTTC | CASSLDGTYEQYF
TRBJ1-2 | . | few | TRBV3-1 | TGTGCCAGCAGCCCAGATACTGGCGGCTACACCTTC | CASSPDTGGYTF
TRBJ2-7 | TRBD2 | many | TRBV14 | TGTGCCAGCAGCCAAGATCGTGGGAGGGCTCCGCAGTACTTC | CASSQDRGRAPQYF
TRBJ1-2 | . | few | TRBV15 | TGTGCCACCAGCAGAGCAGGTTCTAACTATGGCTACACCTTC | CATSRAGSNYGYTF
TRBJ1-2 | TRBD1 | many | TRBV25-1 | TGTGCCACGGGGACAGTCTATGGCTACACCTTC | CATGTVYGYTF
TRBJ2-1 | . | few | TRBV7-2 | TGTGCCAGCAGCCAAACCCCGGCGCGTGGCAATGAGCAGTTCTTC | CASSQTPARGNEQFF
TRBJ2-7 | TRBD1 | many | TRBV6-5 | TGTGCCAGCAGTTCGGCCGGGACAGGGTCCTACGAGCAGTACTTC | CASSSAGTGSYEQYF
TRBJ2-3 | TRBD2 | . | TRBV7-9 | TGTGCCAGCAGCCCAAGGACTAGCCCTAGCACAGATACGCAGTATTTT | CASSPRTSPSTDTQYF
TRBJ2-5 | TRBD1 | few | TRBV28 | TGTGCCGGACGGCGGGACAGGGGGGAAGAGACCCAGTACTTC | CAGRRDRGEETQYF
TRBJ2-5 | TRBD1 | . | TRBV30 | TGTGCCTGGAGCTTTGGACAGGGGGGGGAGACCCAGTACTTC | CAWSFGQGGETQYF
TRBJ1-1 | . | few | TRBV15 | TGTGCCACCAGCAGAGTAAGCGGGGATTTACGTACTGAAGCTTTCTTT | CATSRVSGDLRTEAFF
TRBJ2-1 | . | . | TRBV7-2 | TGTGCCAGCAGCTTAGGCGCTAGCAGGGCCAATGAGCAGTTCTTC | CASSLGASRANEQFF
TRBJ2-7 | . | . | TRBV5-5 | TGTGCCAGCAGCTCGGCCCTGGGGTCGGGCTCCTACGAGCAGTACTTC | CASSSALGSGSYEQYF
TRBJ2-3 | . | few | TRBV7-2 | TGTGCCAGCAGCCGCAAGGAGCGGAGCACAGATACGCAGTATTTT | CASSRKERSTDTQYF
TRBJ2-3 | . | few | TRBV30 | TGTGCCTGGAAGCAAACAGATACGCAGTATTTT | CAWKQTDTQYF
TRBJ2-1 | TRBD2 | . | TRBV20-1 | TGCAGTGCTAGGGGACTAGCGGGGTGGAACAATGAGCAGTTCTTC | CSARGLAGWNNEQFF
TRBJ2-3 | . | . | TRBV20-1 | TGCAGTGCTCCCCCACTTTCAGATACGCAGTATTTT | CSAPPLSDTQYF
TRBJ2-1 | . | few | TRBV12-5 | TGTGACGCGCCCGGAGGACCTCGGGATGAGCAGTTCTTC | CDAPGGPRDEQFF
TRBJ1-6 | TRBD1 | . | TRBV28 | TGTGCCAGCAGGCAGCCGGGACAGGGTAATTCACCCCTCCACTTT | CASRQPGQGNSPLHF
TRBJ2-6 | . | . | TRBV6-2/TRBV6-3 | TGTGCCAGCGAGCAGGGGGGTTCTGGGGCCAACGTCCTGACTTTC | CASEQGGSGANVLTF
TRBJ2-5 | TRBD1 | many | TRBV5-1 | TGCGCCAGCAGCAAGACGGGACAGGGGGATCGAGAGACCCAGTACTTC | CASSKTGQGDRETQYF
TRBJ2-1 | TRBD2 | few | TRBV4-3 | TGCGCCAGCAGCCTGTCCGGGACTAGCGGGACCGGTGAGCAGTTCTTC | CASSLSGTSGTGEQFF
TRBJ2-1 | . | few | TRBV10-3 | TGTGCCATCAGTGAGAGGGACAGCGGGGGTACAAATGAGCAGTTCTTC | CAISERDSGGTNEQFF
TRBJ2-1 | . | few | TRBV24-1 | TGTGCCACCGGGACAAGGGTTAATGAGCAGTTCTTC | CATGTRVNEQFF
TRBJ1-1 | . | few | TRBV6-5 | TGTGCCAGCAGTTACGTTAGGTTCGGTAGGGACACTGAAGCTTTCTTT | CASSYVRFGRDTEAFF
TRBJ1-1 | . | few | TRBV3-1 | TGTGCCAGCAGCCAAGATCCGGGACCTTTTGGGCCTGAAGCTTTCTTT | CASSQDPGPFGPEAFF
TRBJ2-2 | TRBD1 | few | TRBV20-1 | TGCAGTGCTAGAGATCCTGGGACAGGGAGGTTCACCGGGGAGCTGTTTTTT | CSARDPGTGRFTGELFF
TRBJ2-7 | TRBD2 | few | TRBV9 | TGTGCCAGCAGCGGGGGACTAGGGGCCTCCTACGAGCAGTACTTC | CASSGGLGASYEQYF
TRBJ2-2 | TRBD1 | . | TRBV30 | TGTGCCTGGGGTGCACGGGACAGGACGTGGACCGGGGAGCTGTTTTTT | CAWGARDRTWTGELFF
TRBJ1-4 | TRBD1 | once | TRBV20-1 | TGCAGTGCTGTCAACCGGGACAGGGCTAATGAAAAACTGTTTTTT | CSAVNRDRANEKLFF
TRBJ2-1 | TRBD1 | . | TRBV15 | TGTGCCACCAGCAGACATACAGGGGGTTCCTCCTACAATGAGCAGTTCTTC | CATSRHTGGSSYNEQFF
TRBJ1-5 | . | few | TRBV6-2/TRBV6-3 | TGTGCCAGCAGCCCTCAAGAAGTAATAGGGAATAGCAATCAGCCCCAGCATTTT | CASSPQEVIGNSNQPQHF